This T cell receptor beta chain was recorded in a study of cytomegalovirus exposure and HLA in healthy donors. Nominally healthy donors provided the samples, though records likely missed some immune exposures. This clone was detected once. Its target is unknown. With 60 Vbeta and 13 Jbeta primers, the PCR was carried out. Sequencing used immunoSEQ multiplex PCR; TCRdb keeps in-frame clones, though not all of them. The table lists tens of thousands of clones, around three fifths of them singletons, with about 15% in the top ten. General study results and limits: Likely technical artifact: a cluster of highly shared sequence variants. Being productive about 90% or about 30% of the time was typical of most TCR beta V segments in an earlier analysis.

The CDR3 has 14 amino acids. Trimming shortened V by 3 bases and J by 5 bases, and 13 bases separated the two germline ends. Germline values: CDR1 LNHDA, CDR2 SQIVND (reference sequence). The clonotype originates from a woman aged 40 to 50 in good health and CMV-seropositive. Sequences were obtained from PBMCs. This chain connects TRBV19 to TRBJ1-1; D might be TRBD1 (5 bases). The CDR3 is CASSIMGPGTEAFF. CDR3 nucleotides: TGTGCCAGTAGTATCATGGGGCCTGGAACTGAAGCTTTCTTT.